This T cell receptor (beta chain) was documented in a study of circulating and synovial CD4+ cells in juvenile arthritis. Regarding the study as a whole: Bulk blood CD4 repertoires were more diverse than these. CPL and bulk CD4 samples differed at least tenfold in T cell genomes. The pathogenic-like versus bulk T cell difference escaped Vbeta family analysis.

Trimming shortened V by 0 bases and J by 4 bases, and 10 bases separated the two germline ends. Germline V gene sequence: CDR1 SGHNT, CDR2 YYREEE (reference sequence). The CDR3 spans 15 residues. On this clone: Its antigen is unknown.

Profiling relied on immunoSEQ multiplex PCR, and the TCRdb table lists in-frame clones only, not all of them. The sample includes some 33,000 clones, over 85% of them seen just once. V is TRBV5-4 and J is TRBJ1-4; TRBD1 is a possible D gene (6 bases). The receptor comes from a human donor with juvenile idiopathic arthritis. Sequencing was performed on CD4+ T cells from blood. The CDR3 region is CASSLAKGVNEKLFF. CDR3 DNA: TGTGCCAGCAGCTTGGCCAAGGGGGTTAATGAAAAACTGTTTTTT.